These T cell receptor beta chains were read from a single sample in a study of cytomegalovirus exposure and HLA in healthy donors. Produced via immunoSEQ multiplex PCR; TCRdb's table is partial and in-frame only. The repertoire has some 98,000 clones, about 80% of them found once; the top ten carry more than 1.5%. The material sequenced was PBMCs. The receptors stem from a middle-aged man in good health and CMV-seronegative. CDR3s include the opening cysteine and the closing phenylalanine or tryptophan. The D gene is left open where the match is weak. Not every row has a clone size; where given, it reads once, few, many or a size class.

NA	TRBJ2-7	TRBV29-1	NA	CSVEDLEAGLYEQYF	TGCAGCGTTGAAGATCTGGAAGCAGGCCTCTACGAGCAGTACTTC
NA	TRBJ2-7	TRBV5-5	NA	CASSLVGRSYEQYF	TGTGCCAGCAGCTTGGTTGGCAGATCCTACGAGCAGTACTTC
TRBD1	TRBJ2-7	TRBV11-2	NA	CASSSRNSRQGVSYEQYF	TGTGCCAGCAGCTCCCGGAACAGTCGACAGGGGGTCTCCTACGAGCAGTACTTC
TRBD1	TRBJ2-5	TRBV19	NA	CASSISGTGAETQYF	TGTGCCAGTAGTATCTCTGGGACAGGGGCGGAGACCCAGTACTTC
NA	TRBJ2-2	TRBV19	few	CASSSLTNTGELFF	TGTGCCAGTAGTAGCCTAACGAACACCGGGGAGCTGTTTTTT
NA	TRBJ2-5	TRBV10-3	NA	CAISVEQVQETQYF	TGTGCCATCAGTGTCGAACAGGTCCAAGAGACCCAGTACTTC
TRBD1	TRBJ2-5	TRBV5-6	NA	CASSSLGQGVAQETQYF	TGTGCCAGCAGCTCATTAGGACAGGGGGTAGCCCAAGAGACCCAGTACTTC
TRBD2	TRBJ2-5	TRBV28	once	CASSLLNWGRTSDQETQYF	TGTGCCAGCAGTTTACTTAATTGGGGTCGGACTAGCGACCAAGAGACCCAGTACTTC
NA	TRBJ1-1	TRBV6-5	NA	CASSYSGVTEAFF	TGTGCCAGCAGTTACTCCGGGGTCACTGAAGCTTTCTTT
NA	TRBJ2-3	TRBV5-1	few	CASSFRSTTDTQYF	TGCGCCAGCAGCTTCAGATCAACCACAGATACGCAGTATTTT
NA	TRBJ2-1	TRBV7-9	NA	CASSPHLAYNEQFF	TGTGCCAGCAGCCCCCACTTAGCATACAATGAGCAGTTCTTC
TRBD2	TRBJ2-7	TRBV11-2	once	CASSLGLAGEFSYEQYF	TGTGCCAGCAGCTTAGGCCTAGCGGGAGAGTTTTCCTACGAGCAGTACTTC
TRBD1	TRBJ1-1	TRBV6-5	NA	CASSYERQGKAFF	TGTGCCAGCAGTTACGAGAGACAGGGGAAAGCTTTCTTT
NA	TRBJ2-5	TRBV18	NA	CASSRKGETQYF	TGTGCCAGCTCCCGTAAGGGGGAGACCCAGTACTTC
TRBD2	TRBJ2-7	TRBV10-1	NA	CASSPSGNFYEQYF	TGTGCCAGCAGTCCTAGCGGGAATTTCTACGAGCAGTACTTC
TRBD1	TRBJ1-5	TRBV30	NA	CAWSRDRGNQPQHF	TGTGCCTGGAGCCGGGACAGGGGCAATCAGCCCCAGCATTTT
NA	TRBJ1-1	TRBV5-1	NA	CASSLVGPQNTEAFF	TGCGCCAGCAGCTTGGTTGGGCCGCAGAACACTGAAGCTTTCTTT
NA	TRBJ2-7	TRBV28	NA	CASSFQGTYEQYF	TGTGCCAGCAGCTTCCAGGGAACCTACGAGCAGTACTTC
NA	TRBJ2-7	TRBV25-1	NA	CASSDTGQNFYEQYF	TGTGCCAGCAGTGACACCGGACAGAACTTCTACGAGCAGTACTTC
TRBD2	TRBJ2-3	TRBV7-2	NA	CASSLVAGGTGDTQYF	TGTGCCAGCAGCTTAGTAGCGGGGGGCACGGGGGATACGCAGTATTTT
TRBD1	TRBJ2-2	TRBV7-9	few	CASSNDRVGWTGELFF	TGTGCCAGCAGCAATGACAGGGTAGGATGGACCGGGGAGCTGTTTTTT
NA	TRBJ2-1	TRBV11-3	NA	CASSDLYNEQFF	TGTGCCAGCAGCGATCTATACAATGAGCAGTTCTTC
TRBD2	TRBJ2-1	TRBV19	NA	CASSRVAGGYNEQFF	TGTGCCAGTAGTAGGGTAGCGGGAGGCTACAATGAGCAGTTCTTC
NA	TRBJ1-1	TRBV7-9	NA	CSSSLASGVRTEAFF	TGTTCCAGCAGCTTAGCATCGGGTGTGAGAACTGAAGCTTTCTTT
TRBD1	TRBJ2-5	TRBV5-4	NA	CASSRRTGSSRETQYF	TGTGCCAGCAGCCGTCGGACAGGGAGTTCACGGGAGACCCAGTACTTC
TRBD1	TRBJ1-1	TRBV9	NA	CASSSQGARAFF	TGTGCCAGCAGCTCACAGGGGGCGCGGGCTTTCTTT
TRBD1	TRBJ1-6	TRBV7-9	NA	CASSPDREVSPLHF	TGTGCCAGCAGCCCGGACAGGGAGGTCTCACCCCTCCACTTT
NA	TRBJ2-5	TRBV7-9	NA	CASSSSAHGGETQYF	TGTGCCAGCAGCTCTAGCGCCCATGGGGGAGAGACCCAGTACTTC
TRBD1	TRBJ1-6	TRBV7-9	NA	CASTPEGRGNSPLHF	TGTGCCAGCACCCCAGAGGGCAGGGGGAATTCACCCCTCCACTTT
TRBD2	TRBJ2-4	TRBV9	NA	CASSVGGGAKNIQYF	TGTGCCAGCAGCGTGGGCGGGGGGGCAAAAAACATTCAGTACTTC
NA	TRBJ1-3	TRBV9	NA	CASSALFGRGGGNTIYF	TGTGCCAGCAGCGCACTTTTTGGCCGAGGAGGAGGAAACACCATATATTTT
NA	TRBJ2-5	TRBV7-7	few	CASSLAVKETQYF	TGTGCCAGCAGCTTAGCCGTAAAAGAGACCCAGTACTTC
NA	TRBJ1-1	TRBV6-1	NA	CASSRVYLGSEAFF	TGTGCCAGCAGCCGGGTCTACCTTGGATCCGAAGCTTTCTTT
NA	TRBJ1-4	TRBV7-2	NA	CASSRGTSEKLFF	TGTGCCAGCAGCCGAGGTACAAGTGAAAAACTGTTTTTT
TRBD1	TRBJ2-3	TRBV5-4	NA	CASSPRTGGRTDTQYF	TGTGCCAGCAGCCCCCGGACAGGGGGTCGAACAGATACGCAGTATTTT
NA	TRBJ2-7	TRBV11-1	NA	CASAWEDSPIEQYF	TGTGCCAGCGCTTGGGAGGACTCACCTATCGAGCAGTACTTC
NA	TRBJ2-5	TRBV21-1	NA	CASSNLGQGNEETQYF	TGTGCCAGCAGCAACCTGGGACAGGGAAATGAAGAGACCCAGTACTTC
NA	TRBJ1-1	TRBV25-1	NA	CASSEDRNTEAFF	TGTGCCAGCAGTGAAGACAGAAACACTGAAGCTTTCTTT
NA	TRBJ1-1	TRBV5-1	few	CASFRGAEAFF	TGCGCCAGTTTCAGGGGCGCTGAAGCTTTCTTT
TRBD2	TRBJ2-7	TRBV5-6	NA	CASSSGGGGSYEQYF	TGTGCCAGCAGCTCCGGCGGGGGGGGGTCCTACGAGCAGTACTTC
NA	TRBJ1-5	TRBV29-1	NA	CSVPGISPGQPQHF	TGCAGCGTTCCAGGGATCTCCCCCGGTCAGCCCCAGCATTTT
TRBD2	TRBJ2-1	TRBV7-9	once	CASSLHRGRSYNEQFF	TGTGCCAGCAGCTTACATCGCGGGAGGAGCTACAATGAGCAGTTCTTC
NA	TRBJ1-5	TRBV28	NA	CASSLPTGSSNQPQHF	TGTGCCAGCAGTTTGCCTACAGGGTCAAGCAATCAGCCCCAGCATTTT
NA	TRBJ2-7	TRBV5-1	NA	CASSSRGTANYEQYF	TGCGCCAGCAGCTCAAGGGGAACCGCGAACTACGAGCAGTACTTC
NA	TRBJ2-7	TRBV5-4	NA	CASSYGGSNEQYF	TGTGCCAGCAGCTACGGAGGTTCCAACGAGCAGTACTTC
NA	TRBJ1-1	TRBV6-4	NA	CASTADRGTEAFF	TGTGCCAGCACTGCGGATCGAGGGACAGAAGCTTTCTTT
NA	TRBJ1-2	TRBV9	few	CASSPQRGINYGYTF	TGTGCCAGCAGCCCACAACGGGGGATAAACTATGGCTACACCTTC
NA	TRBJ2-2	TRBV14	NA	CASSHLGGSNTGELFF	TGTGCCAGCAGCCATCTAGGAGGATCGAACACCGGGGAGCTGTTTTTT
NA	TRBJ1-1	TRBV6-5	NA	CASINTGRAEAFF	TGTGCCAGCATTAATACAGGGAGGGCGGAAGCTTTCTTT